Reported below is one TCR beta chain. The antigen is unknown. There are 14 residues in the CDR3. Germline V gene lookup returns CDR1 SGHRS and CDR2 YFSETQ. V was pared by 0 bases and J by 2 bases, with 9 bases between. These data come from a study of cytotoxic CD8 clonotypes in ibrutinib-treated CLL. For the study at large: Samples had a mean of roughly 250,000 productive templates and 85,000 to 100,000 productive rearrangements. The study's findings and limits: Rare overall, public clonotypes shrank or held steady under therapy.

A 1 in 200,000 to 1 in 1 million T cell depth was the sequencing target. TCRdb's copy holds only in-frame clones and misses some; the assay was immunoSEQ multiplex PCR. The sample includes 160,000 or so clones, 81% of them seen just once. The origin of this receptor is a human donor with chronic lymphocytic leukemia. This chain links TRBV5-1 with TRBJ2-7; TRBD1 might be the D (5 bases). The sequencing here drew on PBMCs, taken after 12 months of ibrutinib treatment. CDR3 in amino acids: CASSLEGPPYEQYF. The CDR3 DNA is TGCGCCAGCAGCTTGGAGGGGCCCCCCTACGAGCAGTACTTC.